This is a list of T cell receptor beta chains from one sample in a study of cytomegalovirus exposure and HLA in healthy donors. Data came from immunoSEQ multiplex PCR; TCRdb stores just in-frame clones and leaves some out. The sample has 200,000 to 300,000 clones, about 92% seen once. Material for sequencing was PBMCs. All receptors derive from a woman in her 30s in good health and CMV-seronegative. Both conserved end residues are part of each CDR3. Each record gives: V gene, CDR3 protein.

>TRBV2
CASSEQVLAGWYNEQFF
>TRBV7-9
CASSPGDRGSDQPQHF
>TRBV7-3
CASSLSGDSGNTIYF
>TRBV4-2
CASSQDGTDAPYEQYF
>TRBV6-1
CASSDPRGRGSQHF
>TRBV9
CASSLGLAGVGGEQFF
>TRBV27
CASSPALPGPRENEQFF
>TRBV29-1
CSVEAKGGTEAFF
>TRBV11-2
CASSLGPNTEAFF
>TRBV13
CASSLAGGDHQETQYF
>TRBV4-1
CASSQGGANEKLFF
>TRBV7-2
CASSLLAGVDTQYF
>TRBV9
CASSVGGGPYEQYF
>TRBV6-1
CASSESGQTLRGYEKLFF
>TRBV6-6
CASSYSTGDQPQHF
>TRBV19
CASSPQQGMGTDTQYF
>TRBV29-1
CSVDRGYEQYF
>TRBV7-9
CASSPHGAWGTFTDEKLFF
>TRBV27
CASSPGQVFYEQYF
>TRBV6-4
CASSDSRTGGTDTQYF
>TRBV4-2
CASSQVGGTSGRYEQYF
>TRBV7-3
CASSSTNSGNEQFF
>TRBV2
CASSPDGWVETQYF
>TRBV27
CASSFRVALTDTQYF
>TRBV25-1
CASSVSLLTGAYEQYF
>TRBV25-1
CASSENYRGGGQETQYF
>TRBV5-1
CASSLGQGVGDTQYF
>TRBV11-3
CASSLNMVTDTQYF
>TRBV5-4
CASSLARFGNTEAFF